The 22 T cell receptor beta chains below were found in one sample sequenced in a study of blood T cell repertoires in COVID-19. Clones were sequenced by immunoSEQ multiplex PCR, and TCRdb holds only the in-frame ones, with some missing. The sample contains around 250,000 clones, about 89% of which appear only once. Material: peripheral blood. The receptors derive from a woman aged 60 to 75 who had recovered from COVID-19.

The rearrangement uses TRBV19 and TRBJ2-3; a possible D gene is TRBD1 (6 bases). V lost 7 bases and J 4 bases, leaving 18 bases between the germline ends. The CDR3 sequence is 15 residues long. Per germline, CDR1 LNHDA and CDR2 SQIVND (reference sequence). The CDR3 bases are TGTGCCAGTACCAGGGGCACTCCCACGGCAGATACGCAGTATTTT. Translated: CASTRGTPTADTQYF. The full variable domain, rest sourced from reference TRBV19 and TRBJ2-3, is DGGITQSPKYLFRKEGQNVTLSCEQNLNHDAMYWYRQDPGQGLRLIYYSQIVNDFQKGDIAEGYSVSREKKESFPLTVTSAQKNPTAFYLCASTRGTPTADTQYFGPGTRLTVL.

The chain combines TRBV11-2 with TRBJ2-7, with TRBD1 identical over 8 bases. Germline V CDR1 and CDR2: SGHAT, FQNNGV. J gave up 0 bases and V 6 bases, and 10 bases lay outside the gene matches. The CDR3 sequence is 16 residues long. CDR3 residues: CASSSQRTGSSYEQYF. The CDR3 coding sequence is TGTGCCAGCAGTTCGCAACGGACAGGGTCCTCCTACGAGCAGTACTTC.

This chain connects TRBV5-8 to TRBJ2-5, with 7 bases fitting TRBD1. Looked up from germline, CDR1 is SGHTS and CDR2 is YDEGEE. This CDR3 comprises 12 residues. Trimming removed 4 bases from V and 5 bases from J; junction bases left unmatched: 2. The DNA of the CDR3 is TGTGCCAGCAGCCCCAGGGGGGAGACCCAGTACTTC. Its protein is CASSPRGETQYF.

The rearrangement joins TRBV6-5 to TRBJ1-5; TRBD1 might be the D (6 bases). The CDR3 contains 15 residues. V lost 5 bases to trimming and J lost 4 bases, with 15 bases between them. In germline, CDR1 is MNHEY, CDR2 SVGAGI. Here the CDR3 reads CASSPGTRENQPQHF. The CDR3 bases are TGTGCCAGCAGTCCCGGGACAAGGGAAAATCAGCCCCAGCATTTT.

The chain's CDR3 is CASSPRQGSGELFF. The CDR3 bases are TGTGCCAGCAGCCCGCGACAGGGGTCCGGGGAGCTGTTTTTT. This rearrangement joins TRBV9 to TRBJ2-2, with 8 nucleotides matching TRBD1. Germline V gene lookup returns CDR1 SGDLS and CDR2 YYNGEE. The CDR3 contains 14 residues. The trim removed 4 bases at V and 6 bases at J, leaving 5 bases unmatched.

The gene calls are TRBV15 and TRBJ2-1; TRBD1 matches 7 bases. The J segment lost 7 bases and the V segment lost 9 bases, leaving 9 bases of the junction unmatched. The germline gives CDR1 LNHNV, CDR2 YYDKDF (reference sequence). The CDR3 totals 13 residues. The CDR3 protein is CATKDRARNEQFF. CDR3 nucleotides: TGTGCCACGAAAGACAGGGCGCGGAATGAGCAGTTCTTC.

This clone was detected once. The same CDR3 is also encoded by other DNA sequences in this sample. V is TRBV6-5 and J is TRBJ2-3, with D perhaps TRBD2 (6 bases). Germline loops: CDR1 MNHEY, CDR2 SVGAGI. This CDR3 is 15 amino acids long. V lost 0 bases to trimming and J lost 1 base, with 8 bases between them. CDR3 bases: TGTGCCAGCAGTTACTCGCGGGGAGGCACAGATACGCAGTATTTT. As protein: CASSYSRGGTDTQYF.

J is TRBJ1-1 and V is TRBV6-1; the D is unclear. V lost 2 bases, J lost 2 bases, and 6 bases lay in between. Germline V gene sequence: CDR1 MNHNS, CDR2 SASEGT. This CDR3 has 13 residues. The CDR3 bases are TGTGCCAGCAGTGAAACTCCCAACACTGAAGCTTTCTTT. Amino acids: CASSETPNTEAFF.

The chain couples TRBV7-3 to TRBJ2-7; 9 bases map to TRBD2. CDR3 length: 15 residues. With 6 bases clipped from V and 5 bases from J, the junction kept 11 bases outside the gene matches. Germline V lookup: CDR1 SGHTA, CDR2 FQGTGA. CDR3 bases: TGTGCCAGCAGTCATGGAGCGGGGGGCCAAAACGAGCAGTACTTC. Translating it yields CASSHGAGGQNEQYF.

The CDR3 sequence: CASSLGRDYGYTF. The CDR3 DNA is TGTGCCAGCAGCCTAGGGAGGGACTATGGCTACACCTTC. The chain links TRBV28 to TRBJ1-2; D is ambiguous. V dropped 6 bases and J dropped 3 bases, with 11 bases sitting between them. Germline CDR1 MDHEN, CDR2 SYDVKM. This CDR3 region has 13 residues.

This chain connects TRBV4-3 to TRBJ1-1; D gene ambiguous. V gave up 4 bases and J gave up 5 bases, with 23 bases separating them. The CDR3 contains 17 residues. Per germline, CDR1 LGHNA and CDR2 YSLEER. The CDR3 is CASSLTKYAGVGTEAFF. The CDR3 coding sequence is TGCGCCAGCAGCCTAACGAAGTATGCGGGAGTGGGAACTGAAGCTTTCTTT.

The V and J genes are TRBV11-2 and TRBJ1-2; D unclear. The germline CDR1 and CDR2 sequences are SGHAT and FQNNGV. CDR3 length equals 12 residues. Trimming stripped 11 bases from V and 1 base from J, with 11 bases between. The CDR3 DNA reads as TGTGCCGTTAACCGGTATAACTATGGCTACACCTTC. Translated: CAVNRYNYGYTF.

The chain links TRBV9 to TRBJ1-3; 7 positions match TRBD1. The germline gives CDR1 SGDLS, CDR2 YYNGEE. The CDR3 totals 16 residues. Trimming removed 3 bases from V and 0 bases from J; junction bases left unmatched: 6. DNA of the CDR3: TGTGCCAGCAGCGCAGACAGGGCCAACTCTGGAAACACCATATATTTT. Translation gives CASSADRANSGNTIYF.

The chain has TRBV6-4 and TRBJ2-1, with TRBD1 as a possible D gene (6 bases). The CDR3 loop spans 16 amino acids. V was trimmed by 0 bases and J by 8 bases, leaving 17 bases between them. Germline V CDR1 and CDR2: MRHNA, SNTAGT. Written as DNA, the CDR3 is TGTGCCAGCAGTGACTCGGGCAGGGCTGGGGGCGATGAGCAGTTCTTC. Translation gives CASSDSGRAGGDEQFF.

The chain carries TRBV7-3 and TRBJ2-5, with a tentative D call TRBD1 (5 bases). CDR1 is SGHTA, CDR2 FQGTGA, per germline. Trimming took off 4 bases at V and 1 base at J, with 10 bases between the two ends. The CDR3 contains 14 residues. CDR3 amino acids: CASSSTGAQETQYF. In DNA, the CDR3 is TGTGCCAGCAGCTCTACAGGCGCCCAAGAGACCCAGTACTTC.

The chain uses TRBV3-1 (or the pseudogene TRBV3-2) and TRBJ1-6; 7 nucleotides match TRBD1. The CDR3 runs to 16 residues. V was clipped by 1 base and J by 6 bases; unmatched bases: 6. CDR1 and CDR2 (germline): LGHDT, YNNKEL (reference sequence). CDR3 region: CASSQAPGQLNSPLHF. For the CDR3, the DNA is TGTGCCAGCAGCCAAGCCCCGGGACAGCTTAATTCACCCCTCCACTTT.

The chain links TRBV7-2 to TRBJ1-5; D gene uncertain. The CDR3 contains 14 residues. V lost 1 base and J lost 4, with 8 bases in between. Germline-derived CDR1 and CDR2 are SGHTA and FQGNSA. The CDR3 spells CASSLVGANQPQHF. For the CDR3, the DNA is TGTGCCAGCAGCTTAGTGGGAGCTAATCAGCCCCAGCATTTT.

The chain links TRBV5-1 to TRBJ2-2, with 7 bases matching TRBD2. Germline V gene lookup returns CDR1 SGHRS and CDR2 YFSETQ. The CDR3 loop spans 20 amino acids. J lost 3 bases, V lost 0 bases, and 17 bases had no gene match. CDR3 residues: CASSLAGSAGVPPDTGELFF. The CDR3 nucleotides are TGCGCCAGCAGCTTGGCCGGCAGTGCGGGGGTACCCCCAGACACCGGGGAGCTGTTTTTT.

The chain links TRBV6-5 to TRBJ2-7; perhaps TRBD1 as D (6 bases). Germline-derived CDR1 and CDR2 are MNHEY and SVGAGI. The CDR3 is 15 amino acids. Trimming stripped 6 bases from V and 1 base from J, with 16 bases between. CDR3 bases: TGTGCCAGCAGAGTGACCGGGACAAGTTCCTACGAGCAGTACTTC. It specifies CASRVTGTSSYEQYF.

DNA for the CDR3: TGTGCCAGCAGTACGGGACAGGGACTCCGAAAACTGTTTTTT. Translating it yields CASSTGQGLRKLFF. V gene TRBV6-5 combines with J gene TRBJ1-4, with 9 bases lining up with TRBD1. V lost 5 bases, J lost 10 bases, and 8 bases stayed unmatched. CDR3 length: 14 amino acids. CDR1 and CDR2 (germline): MNHEY, SVGAGI.

The chain couples TRBV4-3 to TRBJ2-7, with 9 bases aligning to TRBD1. Germline lookup yields CDR1 LGHNA and CDR2 YSLEER. This CDR3 contains 15 residues. J was trimmed by 1 base and V by 3 bases; bases with no gene match: 4. The CDR3 here is CASSHRTGASYEQYF. As DNA, the CDR3 is TGCGCCAGCAGCCATAGGACAGGGGCGTCCTACGAGCAGTACTTC.

This sequence joins TRBV5-6 and TRBJ2-1; TRBD2 is a possible D gene (5 bases). The CDR3 covers 18 residues. CDR1 and CDR2 from the germline V gene are SGHDT and YYEEEE. Trimming removed 6 bases from V and 0 bases from J, with 22 bases in between. The CDR3 DNA sequence: TGTGCCAGCAACGGGGTGGATGCAGAATTAAGCTCCTACAATGAGCAGTTCTTC. Translating it yields CASNGVDAELSSYNEQFF.